This TCR beta chain was identified in a study of T cell responses to AZD1222 COVID-19 vaccine. Overall study findings and caveats: A mostly white British donor set with more females was recruited, and clonal diversity was possibly underestimated. Close to half of spike-specific TCRs reportedly recognize unmutated variant regions.

As concerns this clone: Antigen: not known.

The repertoire was sequenced with immunoSEQ multiplex PCR; TCRdb's copy has only in-frame clones and lacks some. Of more than 110,000 clones listed, 85% to 90% were seen once; the top ten hold approximately 3%. Specimen: peripheral blood, collected 28 days after the second AZD1222 dose. The sequence came from an adult who received the AZD1222 COVID-19 vaccine.

Written as DNA, the CDR3 is TGCGCCAGCAGCCAAGGGGCCGGGACTAATGAAAAACTGTTTTTT. It codes for CASSQGAGTNEKLFF. V and J are TRBV4-3 and TRBJ1-4; D gene ambiguous. The CDR3 is 15 amino acids. Germline values: CDR1 LGHNA, CDR2 YSLEER. V was shortened by 1 base and J by 2 bases, with 8 bases between the two germline ends.